A selection of T cell receptor beta chains follows, all from one sample in a study of CD8 T cells in Susac syndrome. TCRdb re-called the immunoSEQ multiplex PCR reads with MiXCR, one entry per CDR3 protein. The data hold a few hundred thousand distinct CDR3 sequences, with about 91% observed a single time. Material: CD4+ T cells from PBMCs. These receptors were collected from a human donor with multiple sclerosis. CDR3s include the opening cysteine and the closing phenylalanine or tryptophan. D genes are given only for firm matches. Clone size is not always given. Where it is, it says once, few, many or a class for expanded clones.

j_call d_call clone_size v_call cdr3_aa cdr3_nt
TRBJ1-5 - - TRBV7-2 CASSLALTGNYQPQHF TGTGCCAGCAGCTTAGCGCTAACGGGGAATTATCAGCCCCAGCATTTT
TRBJ2-1 - - TRBV7-3 CASSALGSEQFF TGTGCCAGCAGCGCTCTGGGGAGTGAGCAGTTCTTC
TRBJ1-5 - - TRBV30 CAWSKVAGNQPQHF TGTGCCTGGAGTAAGGTAGCAGGTAATCAGCCCCAGCATTTT
TRBJ1-2 TRBD1 - TRBV19 CASSISTGPYGYTF TGTGCCAGTAGTATTTCGACAGGGCCCTATGGCTACACCTTC
TRBJ1-2 - once TRBV6-2/TRBV6-3 CASSYKFGTALYGYTF TGTGCCAGCAGTTATAAATTCGGGACCGCTCTCTATGGCTACACCTTC
TRBJ2-7 - - TRBV30 CAWSPSPYEQYF TGTGCCTGGAGTCCGTCCCCCTACGAGCAGTACTTC
TRBJ1-1 - - TRBV12-3/TRBV12-4 CASSLGPSFPTEAFF TGTGCCAGCAGTTTAGGTCCATCGTTCCCCACTGAAGCTTTCTTT
TRBJ2-1 - - TRBV21-1 CASSKTGNEQFF TGTGCCAGCAGCAAGACAGGGAATGAGCAGTTCTTC
TRBJ2-1 - - TRBV11-2 CASSSGTDPGSNEQFF TGTGCCAGCAGCTCTGGGACCGACCCTGGTAGCAATGAGCAGTTCTTC
TRBJ2-5 - - TRBV20-1 CSARAPAQETQYF TGCAGTGCTAGAGCGCCAGCCCAAGAGACCCAGTACTTC
TRBJ2-5 - - TRBV7-8 CASIGDAQETQYF TGTGCCAGCATAGGGGATGCCCAAGAGACCCAGTACTTC
TRBJ1-5 - few TRBV6-5 CASSQGGTGQPQHF TGTGCCAGCAGTCAGGGAGGGACGGGTCAGCCCCAGCATTTT
TRBJ2-1 - - TRBV20-1 CSASSAGAEQFF TGCAGTGCTAGTAGTGCGGGGGCTGAGCAGTTCTTC
TRBJ1-5 TRBD1 once TRBV7-8 CASSLARGSNQPQHF TGTGCCAGCAGCTTGGCCAGGGGGAGCAATCAGCCCCAGCATTTT
TRBJ2-2 - - TRBV7-9 CASSNPGLMNTGELFF TGTGCCAGCAGCAATCCGGGACTGATGAACACCGGGGAGCTGTTTTTT
TRBJ1-1 - few TRBV15 CATSKPQGVDTEAFF TGTGCCACCAGCAAGCCTCAGGGTGTCGACACTGAAGCTTTCTTT
TRBJ2-5 TRBD1 - TRBV19 CASSTGQGPVTQYF TGTGCCAGTAGTACCGGACAGGGGCCAGTGACCCAGTACTTC
TRBJ1-1 - - TRBV6-6 CASSYSSGPEAFF TGTGCCAGCAGTTACTCTTCCGGACCCGAAGCTTTCTTT
TRBJ2-7 - - TRBV10-3 CAISESRGAGNYEQYF TGTGCCATCAGTGAGTCTAGGGGCGCGGGGAACTACGAGCAGTACTTC
TRBJ2-1 - - TRBV7-9 CASSFRRVGYNEQFF TGTGCCAGCAGCTTTCGTAGGGTCGGCTACAATGAGCAGTTCTTC
TRBJ1-1 - few TRBV12-3/TRBV12-4 CASSPGAFF TGTGCCAGCAGTCCGGGAGCTTTCTTT
TRBJ2-6 - - TRBV6-5 CASSYSDASSGANVLTF TGTGCCAGCAGTTACTCGGACGCGAGCTCTGGGGCCAACGTCCTGACTTTC